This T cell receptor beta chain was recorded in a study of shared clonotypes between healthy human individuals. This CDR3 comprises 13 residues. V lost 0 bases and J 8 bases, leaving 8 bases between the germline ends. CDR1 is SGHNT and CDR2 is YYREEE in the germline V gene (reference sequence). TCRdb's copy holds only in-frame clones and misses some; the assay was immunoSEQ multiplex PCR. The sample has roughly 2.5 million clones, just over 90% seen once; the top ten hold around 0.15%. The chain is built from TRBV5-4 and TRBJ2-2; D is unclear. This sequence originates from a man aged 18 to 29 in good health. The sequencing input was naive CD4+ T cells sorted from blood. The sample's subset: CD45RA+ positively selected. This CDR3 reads CASSLASGGELFF. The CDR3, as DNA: TGTGCCAGCAGCTTGGCCTCCGGGGGGGAGCTGTTTTTT.